This T cell receptor (beta chain) was found in a study of blood T cells in healthy people across ages. The CDR3 runs 11 residues. V lost 6 bases to trimming and J lost 3 bases, with 6 bases between them. General study points: Naive T cell percentage showed a strong correlation with TCR beta diversity.

A few counts support this clonotype. The antigen remains undetermined. Alongside a J-beta primer mix, a sample-barcoded 5' primer served in a second PCR lasting about 7 to 12 cycles. A single record per CDR3 protein comes from TCRdb applying MiXCR to the 5' RACE reads. Here the sample spans 600,000 or so distinct CDR3 sequences, less than 60% being singletons. This TCR derives from a man older than 75 in good health. Sequenced sample: blood. V and J are TRBV12-3 or TRBV12-4 and TRBJ2-7; no reliable D call. CDR3 sequence reads: CASSGRYEQYF. The CDR3 coding sequence is TGTGCCAGCAGCGGACGCTACGAGCAGTACTTC.